The clone carrying this T cell receptor beta chain was detected only a few times. The antigen is undetermined. Expressed TCRB transcripts were sequenced because the entire RNA isolate underwent reverse transcription. Assay used: immunoSEQ multiplex PCR; TCRdb lists only in-frame clones, some missing. The data contain roughly 240,000 clones, 13% to 15% of them singletons. Sorted CD4+ subsets: naive, central memory, regulatory, stem cell-like memory (CD45RO/CCR7/CD25/CD127/CD95/CD27 panel). V was trimmed by 6 bases and J by 1 base, leaving 12 bases between them. CDR3 size: 15 residues. CDR1 is MNHNS and CDR2 is SASEGT in the germline V gene. These data come from a study of beta chain features in type 1 diabetes. Study at large: No age, gender or cell yield differences were seen between patients and healthy donors.

Study-wide results and caveats: PCR might favor shorter templates, equally in patients and controls. A cDNA-based sequencing approach could over-represent cells with high TCR expression.

The sequenced material came from naive CD4+ T cells from blood. The TCR originated in a woman in her thirties or forties in good health. V is TRBV6-1 and J is TRBJ2-2; D is possibly TRBD2 (6 bases). In DNA, the CDR3 is TGTGCCAGCAGCTACCGGGGACTGAACACCGGGGAGCTGTTTTTT. Protein product: CASSYRGLNTGELFF.